This T cell receptor (beta chain) was sequenced for a study of blood T cells in healthy people across ages. Across the whole study: Researchers report that template switching captured about one barcoded beta molecule per two T cells.

The CDR3 totals 14 residues. The trim removed 6 bases at V and 7 bases at J, leaving 12 bases unmatched. Germline values: CDR1 DFQATT, CDR2 SNEGSKA (reference sequence). Combining a sample-barcoded 5' primer with a J-beta primer mix, a second PCR ran for roughly 7 to 12 cycles. Template switching added a 12-random-nucleotide identifier to every cDNA molecule. TCRdb passed the 5' RACE reads through MiXCR, listing each CDR3 protein once. The sample consists of about 1.6 million distinct CDR3 sequences, 34% of them appearing once. This sequence joins TRBV20-1 and TRBJ2-7; 10 nucleotides match TRBD1. The receptor was derived from a woman aged 25 to 39 in good health. Input material: blood. In DNA form, the CDR3 reads TGCAGTGCCAAAATCGGGACAGGGGACGGGGAGCAGTACTTC. This sequence encodes CSAKIGTGDGEQYF.